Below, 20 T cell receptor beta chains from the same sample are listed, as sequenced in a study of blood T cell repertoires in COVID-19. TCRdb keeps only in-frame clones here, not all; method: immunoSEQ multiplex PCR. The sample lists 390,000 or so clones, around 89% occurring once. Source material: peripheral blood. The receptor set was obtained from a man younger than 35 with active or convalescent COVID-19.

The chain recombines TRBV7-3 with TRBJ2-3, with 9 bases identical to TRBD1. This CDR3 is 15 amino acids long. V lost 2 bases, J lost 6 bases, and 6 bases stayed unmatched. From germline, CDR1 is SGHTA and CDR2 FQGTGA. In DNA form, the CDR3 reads TGTGCCAGCAGCTTAGGGTTAACAGGGGGCGATACGCAGTATTTT. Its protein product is CASSLGLTGGDTQYF. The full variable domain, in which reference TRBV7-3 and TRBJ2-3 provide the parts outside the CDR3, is GAGVSQTPSNKVTEKGKYVELRCDPISGHTALYWYRQSLGQGPEFLIYFQGTGAADDSGLPNDRFFAVRPEGSVSTLKIQRTERGDSAVYLCASSLGLTGGDTQYFGPGTRLTVL.

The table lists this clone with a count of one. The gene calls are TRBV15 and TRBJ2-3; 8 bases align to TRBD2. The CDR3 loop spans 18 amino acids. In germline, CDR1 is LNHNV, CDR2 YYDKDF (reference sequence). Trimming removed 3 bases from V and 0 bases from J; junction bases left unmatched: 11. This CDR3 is CATSRGRGWTSSTDTQYF. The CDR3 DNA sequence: TGTGCCACCAGCAGGGGGCGTGGGTGGACTAGCAGCACAGATACGCAGTATTTT.

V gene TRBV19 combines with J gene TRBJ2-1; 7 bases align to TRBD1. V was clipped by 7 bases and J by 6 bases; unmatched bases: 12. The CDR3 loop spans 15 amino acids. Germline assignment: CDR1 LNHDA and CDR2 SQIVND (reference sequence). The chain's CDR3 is CASTYGAGGSNEQFF. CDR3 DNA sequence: TGTGCCAGTACGTATGGGGCAGGGGGAAGCAATGAGCAGTTCTTC.

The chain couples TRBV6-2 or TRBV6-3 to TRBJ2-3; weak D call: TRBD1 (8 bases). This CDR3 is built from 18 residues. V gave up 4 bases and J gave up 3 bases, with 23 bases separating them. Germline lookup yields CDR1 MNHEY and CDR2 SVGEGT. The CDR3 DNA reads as TGTGCCAGCAGTTTCCCACGACGACAGGGGCGGGGGACAGATACGCAGTATTTT. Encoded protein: CASSFPRRQGRGTDTQYF.

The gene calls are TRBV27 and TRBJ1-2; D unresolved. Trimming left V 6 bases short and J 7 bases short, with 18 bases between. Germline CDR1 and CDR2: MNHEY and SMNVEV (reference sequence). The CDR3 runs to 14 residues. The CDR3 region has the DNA TGTGCCAGCAGCCTACTCGACACCCCTGGTGGCTACACCTTC. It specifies CASSLLDTPGGYTF.

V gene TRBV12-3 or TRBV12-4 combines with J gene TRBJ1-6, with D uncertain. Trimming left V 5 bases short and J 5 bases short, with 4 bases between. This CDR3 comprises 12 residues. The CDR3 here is CASSRDNSPLHF. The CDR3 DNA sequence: TGTGCCAGCAGTAGAGATAATTCACCCCTCCACTTT.

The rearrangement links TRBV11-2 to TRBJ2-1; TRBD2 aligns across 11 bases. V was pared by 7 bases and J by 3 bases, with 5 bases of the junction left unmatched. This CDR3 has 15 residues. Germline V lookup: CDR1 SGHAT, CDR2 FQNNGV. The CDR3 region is CASTRLAGSYNEQFF. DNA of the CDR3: TGTGCCAGCACTCGACTAGCGGGGAGCTACAATGAGCAGTTCTTC.

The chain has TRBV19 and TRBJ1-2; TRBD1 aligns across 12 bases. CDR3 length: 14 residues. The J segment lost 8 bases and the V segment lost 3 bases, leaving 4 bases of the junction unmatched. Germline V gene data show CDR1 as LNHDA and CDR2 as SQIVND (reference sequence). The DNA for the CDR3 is TGTGCCAGTAGTATGGGACAGGGGGCGGGGGGCTACACCTTC. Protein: CASSMGQGAGGYTF. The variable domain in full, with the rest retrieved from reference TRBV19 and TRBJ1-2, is DGGITQSPKYLFRKEGQNVTLSCEQNLNHDAMYWYRQDPGQGLRLIYYSQIVNDFQKGDIAEGYSVSREKKESFPLTVTSAQKNPTAFYLCASSMGQGAGGYTFGSGTRLTVV.

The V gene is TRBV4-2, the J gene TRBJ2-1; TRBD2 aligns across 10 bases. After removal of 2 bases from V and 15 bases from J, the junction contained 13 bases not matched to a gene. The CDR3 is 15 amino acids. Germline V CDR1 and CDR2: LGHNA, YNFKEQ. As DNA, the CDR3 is TGTGCCAGCAGCCAACAGCGGGAGGGCCTAGGGGTTTGGTTCTTC. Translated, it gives CASSQQREGLGVWFF.

CDR3 region: CSGGEVAEQFF. In DNA, the CDR3 is TGCAGCGGGGGGGAGGTCGCTGAGCAGTTCTTC. The chain is built from TRBV29-1 and TRBJ2-1; D is possibly TRBD2 (6 bases). V dropped 7 bases and J dropped 9 bases, with 13 bases sitting between them. CDR3 size: 11 residues. Germline values: CDR1 SQVTM, CDR2 ANQGSEA.

CDR3 residues: CASSIAVPTNEQFF. The CDR3 DNA is TGCGCCAGCAGCATTGCGGTACCCACGAATGAGCAGTTCTTC. The chain employs TRBV5-1 and TRBJ2-1; unclear D gene. CDR1 and CDR2 from the germline V gene are SGHRS and YFSETQ. V lost 4 bases and J 7 bases, leaving 15 bases between the germline ends. This CDR3 has 14 amino acids. Supplemented by reference TRBV5-1 and TRBJ2-1, the full variable domain reads KAGVTQTPRYLIKTRGQQVTLSCSPISGHRSVSWYQQTPGQGLQFLFEYFSETQRNKGNFPGRFSGRQFSNSRSEMNVSTLELGDSALYLCASSIAVPTNEQFFGPGTRLTVL.

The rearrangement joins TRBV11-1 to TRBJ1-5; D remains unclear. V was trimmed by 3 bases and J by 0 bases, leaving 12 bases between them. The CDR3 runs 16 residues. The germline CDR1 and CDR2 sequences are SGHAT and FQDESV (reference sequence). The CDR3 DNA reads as TGTGCCAGCAGCTTCTTTCGACAAGATAGCAATCAGCCCCAGCATTTT. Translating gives CASSFFRQDSNQPQHF.

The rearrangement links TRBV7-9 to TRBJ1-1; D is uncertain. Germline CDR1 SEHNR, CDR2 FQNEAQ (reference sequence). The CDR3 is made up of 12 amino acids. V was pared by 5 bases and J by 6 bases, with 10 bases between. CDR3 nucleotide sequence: TGTGCCAGCAGCGGACTGTCGGCTGAAGCTTTCTTT. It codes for CASSGLSAEAFF.

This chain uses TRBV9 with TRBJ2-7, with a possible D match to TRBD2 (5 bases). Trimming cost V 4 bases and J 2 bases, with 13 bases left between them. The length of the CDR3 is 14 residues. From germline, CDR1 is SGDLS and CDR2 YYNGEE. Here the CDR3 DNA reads TGTGCCAGCAGCCCTAGCATTAGCACCTACGAGCAGTACTTC. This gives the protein CASSPSISTYEQYF.

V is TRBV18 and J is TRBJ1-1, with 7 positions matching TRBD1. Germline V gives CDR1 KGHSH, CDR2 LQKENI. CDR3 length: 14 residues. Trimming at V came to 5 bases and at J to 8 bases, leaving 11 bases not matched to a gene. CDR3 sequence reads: CASSAQQGTLEAFF. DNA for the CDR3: TGTGCCAGCTCAGCCCAACAGGGGACTCTGGAAGCTTTCTTT.

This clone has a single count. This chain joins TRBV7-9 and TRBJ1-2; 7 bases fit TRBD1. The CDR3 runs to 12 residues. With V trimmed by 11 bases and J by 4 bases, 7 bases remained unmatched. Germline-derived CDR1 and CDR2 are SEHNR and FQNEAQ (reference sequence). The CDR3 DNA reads TGTGCCGCTTCCGGGACAGTCTATGGCTACACCTTC. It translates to CAASGTVYGYTF. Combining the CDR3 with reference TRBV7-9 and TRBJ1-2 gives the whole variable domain DTGVSQNPRHKITKRGQNVTFRCDPISEHNRLYWYRQTLGQGPEFLTYFQNEAQLEKSRLLSDRFSAERPKGSFSTLEIQRTEQGDSAMYLCAASGTVYGYTFGSGTRLTVV.

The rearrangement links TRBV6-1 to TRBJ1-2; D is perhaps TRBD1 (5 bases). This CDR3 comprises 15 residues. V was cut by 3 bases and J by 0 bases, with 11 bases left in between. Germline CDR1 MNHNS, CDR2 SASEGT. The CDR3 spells CASSERDPANYGYTF. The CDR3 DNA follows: TGTGCCAGCAGTGAGCGGGACCCAGCTAACTATGGCTACACCTTC.

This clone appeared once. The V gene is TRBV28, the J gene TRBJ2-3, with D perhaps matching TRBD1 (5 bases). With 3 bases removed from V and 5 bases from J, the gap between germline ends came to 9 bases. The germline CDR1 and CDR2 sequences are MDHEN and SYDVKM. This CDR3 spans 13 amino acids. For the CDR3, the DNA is TGTGCCAGCAGTTTCCCAGGGAAAGATACGCAGTATTTT. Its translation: CASSFPGKDTQYF.

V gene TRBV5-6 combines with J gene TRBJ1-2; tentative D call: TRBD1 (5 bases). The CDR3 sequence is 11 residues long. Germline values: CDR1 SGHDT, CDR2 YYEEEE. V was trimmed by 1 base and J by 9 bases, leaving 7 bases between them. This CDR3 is CASSLQGSYTF. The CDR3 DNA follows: TGTGCCAGCAGCTTGCAGGGTAGCTACACCTTC. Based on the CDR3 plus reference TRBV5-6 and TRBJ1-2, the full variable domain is DAGVTQSPTHLIKTRGQQVTLRCSPKSGHDTVSWYQQALGQGPQFIFQYYEEEERQRGNFPDRFSGHQFPNYSSELNVNALLLGDSALYLCASSLQGSYTFGSGTRLTVV.

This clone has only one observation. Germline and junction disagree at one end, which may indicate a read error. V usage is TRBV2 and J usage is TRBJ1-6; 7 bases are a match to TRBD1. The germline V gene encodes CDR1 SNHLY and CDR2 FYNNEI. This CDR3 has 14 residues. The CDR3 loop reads CASREDRVNSPLHF. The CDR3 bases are TGTGCCAGCAGAGAAGACAGGGTTAATTCACCCCTCCACTTT.